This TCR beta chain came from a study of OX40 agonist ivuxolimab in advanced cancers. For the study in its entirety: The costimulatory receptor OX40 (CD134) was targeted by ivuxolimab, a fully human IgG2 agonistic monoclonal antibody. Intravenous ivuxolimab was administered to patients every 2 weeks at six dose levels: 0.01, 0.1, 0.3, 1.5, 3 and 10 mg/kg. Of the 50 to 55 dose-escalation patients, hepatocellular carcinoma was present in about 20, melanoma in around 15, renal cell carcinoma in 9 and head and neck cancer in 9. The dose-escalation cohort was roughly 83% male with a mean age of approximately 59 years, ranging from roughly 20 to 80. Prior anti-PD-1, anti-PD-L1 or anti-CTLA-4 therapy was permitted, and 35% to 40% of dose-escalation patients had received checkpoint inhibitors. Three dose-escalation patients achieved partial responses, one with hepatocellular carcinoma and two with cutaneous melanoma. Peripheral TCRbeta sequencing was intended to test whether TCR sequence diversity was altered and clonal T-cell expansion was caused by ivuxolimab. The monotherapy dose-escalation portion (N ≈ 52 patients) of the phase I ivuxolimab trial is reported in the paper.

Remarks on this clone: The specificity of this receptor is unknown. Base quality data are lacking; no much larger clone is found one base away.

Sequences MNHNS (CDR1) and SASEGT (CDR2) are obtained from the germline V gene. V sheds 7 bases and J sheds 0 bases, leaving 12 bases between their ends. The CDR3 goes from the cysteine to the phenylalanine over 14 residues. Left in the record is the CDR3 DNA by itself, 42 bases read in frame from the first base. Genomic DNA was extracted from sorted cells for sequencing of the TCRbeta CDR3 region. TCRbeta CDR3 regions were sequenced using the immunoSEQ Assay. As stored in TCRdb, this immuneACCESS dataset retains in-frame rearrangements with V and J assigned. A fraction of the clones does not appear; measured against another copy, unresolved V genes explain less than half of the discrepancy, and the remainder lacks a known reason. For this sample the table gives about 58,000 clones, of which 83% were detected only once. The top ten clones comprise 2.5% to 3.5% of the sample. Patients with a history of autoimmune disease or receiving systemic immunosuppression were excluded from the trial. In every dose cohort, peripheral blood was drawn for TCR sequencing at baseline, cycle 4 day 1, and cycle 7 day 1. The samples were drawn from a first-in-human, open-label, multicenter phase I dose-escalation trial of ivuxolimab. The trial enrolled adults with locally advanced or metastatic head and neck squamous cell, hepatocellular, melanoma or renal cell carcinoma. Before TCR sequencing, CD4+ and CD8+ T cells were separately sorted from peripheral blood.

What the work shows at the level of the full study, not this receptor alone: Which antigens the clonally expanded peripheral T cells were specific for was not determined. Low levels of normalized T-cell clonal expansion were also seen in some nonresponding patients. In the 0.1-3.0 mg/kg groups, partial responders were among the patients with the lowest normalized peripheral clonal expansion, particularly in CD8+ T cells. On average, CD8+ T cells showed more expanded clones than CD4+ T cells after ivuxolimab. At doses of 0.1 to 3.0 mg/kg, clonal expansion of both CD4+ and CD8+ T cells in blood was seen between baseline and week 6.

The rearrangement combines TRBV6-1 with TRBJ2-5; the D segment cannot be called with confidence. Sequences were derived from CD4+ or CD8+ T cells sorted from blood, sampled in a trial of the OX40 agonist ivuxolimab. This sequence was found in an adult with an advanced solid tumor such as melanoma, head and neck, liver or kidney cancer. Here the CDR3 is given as CASTRVGYQETQYF. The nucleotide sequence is TGTGCCAGCACTAGGGTGGGATACCAAGAGACCCAGTACTTC.